This paragraph reports one T cell receptor (beta chain). This clonotype was found a few times. Its cognate antigen has yet to be identified. No quality values exist for individual bases; no much larger clone is one base distant. To prepare the library, 5' RACE was applied. Instrument used: Illumina HiSeq 2500. A second PCR of about 6 to 11 cycles was run with a J-beta primer mix and a sample-barcoded 5' primer. A unique molecular identifier was introduced onto each TCR beta cDNA molecule by a template-switch 5' adaptor carrying 12 random nucleotides. At least 3 million CDR3-containing paired-end reads were obtained from each sample. First-strand cDNA synthesis was performed from all RNA using the Mint cDNA synthesis kit, with priming by a TRBC-specific oligonucleotide. Following uracil-DNA glycosylase treatment, all cDNA underwent a first 18-cycle PCR with the universal primers M1SS and BC2_uni_R. On the study's bioinformatics: For normalization, 1 million high-quality reads were randomly selected from each sample, with every read carrying a distinct molecular identifier. Reads with shared molecular identifiers were discarded instead of being binned into consensus sequences. CDR3 identification, clonotype clustering and error correction used MiTCR with a Q25 quality threshold and the strictest error-elimination algorithm. Lower-bound total TCR beta diversity was estimated with a nonparametric unseen species model using Euler transformation. TCRdb trimmed public reads at Q25 via fastp, called clones via MiXCR and kept in-frame beta chains. Rows matching on CDR3 protein sequence are summarized as one entry with the most common DNA and genes. The V and J calls, along with clone size, are taken from TCRdb and not from the paper's own processing. Counted in this sample were more than 800,000 distinct CDR3 sequences; 40% to 55% of them appeared once. The ten largest clones capture about 19% of the sample.

The data are from a study of blood T cells in healthy people across ages (dated by TCRdb to 2015 to 2017). Notes on the research overall: In model experiments, roughly one uniquely barcoded TCR beta cDNA molecule per two T cells was captured by template switching. To track age-related changes in TCR beta repertoire diversity, the study relied on deep sequencing normalized with unique cDNA molecular identifiers. Four age groups were formed from the donors: young (average approximately 15 years), middle-aged (less than 40), aged (approximately 60) and long-lived (about 80). To avoid experimental bias, donors of different ages were distributed randomly across sequencing lanes. Two additional independent replicas of 1 million unique cDNA reads from the same blood draw were analyzed for two donors (one aged 18 to 30 and one aged 80 or older).

Taken from cysteine to phenylalanine, the CDR3 has 14 residues. Just the 42-base CDR3 DNA is kept, in frame starting at base 1. Trimmed from V: 9 bases; trimmed from J: 3 bases; junction bases lacking a gene match: 10. In the germline V gene, CDR1 corresponds to ENHRY and CDR2 to SYGVKD. What the authors observed across the whole study: The long-lived group showed more naive CD4+ T cells, fewer expanded clones and increased TCR diversity than the aged group, suggesting age selection. There was a strong correlation between observed TCR beta diversity and the percentage of naive T cells measured by flow cytometry. The CMV infection status of donors was not known, potentially confounding age-related changes in expanded clonotypes. Observed TCR beta diversity per million T cells fell roughly linearly with age, and a significant reduction was already apparent by age around 40. Because profiling used bulk unsorted PBMCs, naive and antigen-experienced compartments could not be compared conclusively. Estimates of total diversity based on one million sequenced T cells were considered lower bounds and underestimates.

The 39 donors, aged roughly 6 to 95 years, were systemically healthy Caucasian individuals from Russia. Each donor gave roughly 9.5 milliliters of peripheral blood, collected into EDTA-treated Vacutainer tubes. Ficoll-Paque density-gradient centrifugation was used to isolate PBMCs, with at least 7 million per sample. Trizol reagent was used to extract total RNA from PBMCs, with at least 6 micrograms per sample. For every donor, flow cytometry on a PBMC aliquot measured the percentage of naive CD45RAhigh/CD27high T cells. The sequence derives from a woman in her fifties or sixties in good health. Source material: blood. The receptor chain draws on TRBV10-3 and TRBJ2-7; 8 bases in between match TRBD2. The CDR3 corresponds to CAIRSGSKDYEQYF. The nucleotides are TGTGCCATACGAAGCGGGAGTAAGGACTACGAGCAGTACTTC.